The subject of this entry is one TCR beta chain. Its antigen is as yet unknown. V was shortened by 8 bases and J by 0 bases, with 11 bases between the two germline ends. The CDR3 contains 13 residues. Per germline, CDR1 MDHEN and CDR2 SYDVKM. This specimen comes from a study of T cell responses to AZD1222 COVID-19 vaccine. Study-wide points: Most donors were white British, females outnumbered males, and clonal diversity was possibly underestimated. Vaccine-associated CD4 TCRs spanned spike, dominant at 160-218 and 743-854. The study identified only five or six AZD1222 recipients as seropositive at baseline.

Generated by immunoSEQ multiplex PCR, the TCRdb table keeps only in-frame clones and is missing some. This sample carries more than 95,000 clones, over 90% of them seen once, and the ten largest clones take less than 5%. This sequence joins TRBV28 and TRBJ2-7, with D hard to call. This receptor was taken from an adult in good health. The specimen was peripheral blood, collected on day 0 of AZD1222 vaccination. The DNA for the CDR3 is TGTGCCAGCGGTCAGACAAACTCCTACGAGCAGTACTTC. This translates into CASGQTNSYEQYF.